Listed below are T cell receptor beta chains from one sample, sequenced in a study of T cells in Graves' hyperthyroidism and ophthalmopathy. One entry per CDR3 protein results from TCRdb running MiXCR on the multiplex PCR reads. This table holds about 380,000 distinct CDR3 sequences, more than 12% found once. Specimen: blood. The source of these receptors is a woman aged 25-40 years with Graves' ophthalmopathy. The CDR3 runs from the conserved cysteine through the conserved F or W. Each record gives: CDR3 DNA, CDR3 protein, D gene, J gene, clone size, CDR3 length, V gene. A D gene is named only where the DNA matches it firmly. Part of the rows lack a size; the others show once, few, many or a class for expanded clones.

TGTGCCAGCAGTAGGGACAGGGGATCTCTCTACGAGCAGTACTTC	CASSRDRGSLYEQYF	TRBD1	TRBJ2-7	many	15	TRBV27
TGTGCGACCCCTGGACCGGGGGGAACTAACTATGGCTACACCTTC	CATPGPGGTNYGYTF	.	TRBJ1-2	many	15	TRBV2
TGTGCCATCAGTGAGGGTCGAAGGACACCCAACGTCCTGACTTTC	CAISEGRRTPNVLTF	.	TRBJ2-6	few	15	TRBV10-3
TGTGCCAGCAGTTCCCCTTTGCGAGGGAGATTGGCTGAAGCTTTCTTT	CASSSPLRGRLAEAFF	.	TRBJ1-1	many	16	TRBV6-1
TGTGCCAGCAGCCCCGTCGGGGTGAATACGCAGTATTTT	CASSPVGVNTQYF	.	TRBJ2-3	many	13	TRBV28
TGCAGTGCTAGCCCGGGGACTCTGGGCAATCAGCCCCAGCATTTT	CSASPGTLGNQPQHF	.	TRBJ1-5	many	15	TRBV20-1
TGTGCCACCAGGTCAGGGGGGGCCTTTGAGCAGTTCTTC	CATRSGGAFEQFF	.	TRBJ2-1	many	13	TRBV24-1
TGTGCCAGCAGTTATACGGGACAGAGGAACCCAACAAAGGTTTCAGATACGCAGTATTTT	CASSYTGQRNPTKVSDTQYF	TRBD1	TRBJ2-3	many	20	TRBV6-1
TGTGCCAGCAGCTTATCCGACCGGCTCCTCGGGGGGGTTTACAATGAGCAGTTCTTC	CASSLSDRLLGGVYNEQFF	TRBD2	TRBJ2-1	many	19	TRBV7-3
TGTGCCAGCACCCAGTGGGGCAGGGTGAGGCAGCCCCAGCATTTT	CASTQWGRVRQPQHF	.	TRBJ1-5	many	15	TRBV6-1
TGTGCCAGCAGCCACTCTAGCGGGGGGGCCAGTGAGCAGTTCTTC	CASSHSSGGASEQFF	TRBD2	TRBJ2-1	.	15	TRBV4-2
TGTGCCAGCATCGCGGGGGGGGAGTACCAAGAGACCCAGTACTTC	CASIAGGEYQETQYF	TRBD2	TRBJ2-5	many	15	TRBV2
TGTGCCAGCAGCGTACTAGCCCGGGGACAATTCACCGGGGAGCTGTTTTTT	CASSVLARGQFTGELFF	.	TRBJ2-2	many	17	TRBV6-1
TGTGCCAGCAGCTCGAACCGGGACAGGGGCGACACTGAAGCTTTCTTT	CASSSNRDRGDTEAFF	TRBD1	TRBJ1-1	few	16	TRBV7-9
TGTGCCAGCAGTTACTCGCGGGGGACCTCCTACGAGCAGTACTTC	CASSYSRGTSYEQYF	TRBD2	TRBJ2-7	many	15	TRBV6-6